The subject of this entry is one T cell receptor (beta chain). Its antigen is not identified. The source of the sample is a study of shared clonotypes between healthy human individuals. Study-wide points: Relative to their counterparts shared across all four donors, non-shared clonotypes exhibited diminished generation probabilities. Naive CD4 clonotype sharing across several donors was 4% to 5.5%.

Trimming pared 3 bases from V and 8 bases from J, leaving 11 bases between. The CDR3 contains 13 residues. From germline, CDR1 is GTSNPN and CDR2 SVGIG (reference sequence). Splitting the CD4+ cells yielded a CD45RA+ naive subset and a CD45RA-negative memory subset. The protocol was immunoSEQ multiplex PCR, while the TCRdb copy is restricted to in-frame clones and leaves out a portion. The sample includes about 2 million clones, roughly 95% seen only once; the top ten take 0.1% to 0.15%. The chain couples TRBV30 to TRBJ1-6; a weak D match, TRBD1 (5 bases). Sequenced input: naive CD4+ T cells sorted from blood. Specified subset: CD45RA+ positively selected. The clonotype was recovered from a man between 18 and 29 years old in good health. The CDR3: CAWRDKSYSPLHF. In DNA, the CDR3 is TGTGCCTGGAGGGACAAAAGTTATTCACCCCTCCACTTT.